This entry concerns a single T cell receptor (beta chain). The antigen is unknown. Germline CDR1 is SEHNR and CDR2 is FQNEAQ (reference sequence). This CDR3 spans 15 amino acids. The V and J ends lost 5 bases and 3 bases respectively, with 11 bases between them. The data were taken from a study of T cell responses to AZD1222 COVID-19 vaccine. Study-level findings and limits: Clonal diversity may have been underestimated, and the donors were mostly white British, with more females than males. Spike-specific TCR breadth rose after two AZD1222 doses, and depth rose as well.

Second doses at about 4 or about 12 weeks were pooled. The assay was immunoSEQ multiplex PCR, and TCRdb's table has in-frame clones only and misses some. Of about 170,000 clones in the sample, roughly 87% are singletons; the top ten hold roughly 0.98%. This TCR derives from an adult who received the AZD1222 COVID-19 vaccine. V usage is TRBV7-9 and J usage is TRBJ1-6, with D possibly TRBD1 on 6 matching bases. Here the sequenced sample was peripheral blood, taken 28 days after the second AZD1222 dose. The CDR3 region is CASSRGQLYNSPLHF. CDR3 nucleotides: TGTGCCAGCAGCCGCGGACAGCTCTATAATTCACCCCTCCACTTT.